The TCR beta chain described here comes from a study of blood T cell repertoires in COVID-19. Study overall: From T cells, B-cell-depleted T cells, or PBMCs came the material, which was cDNA or gDNA.

With 1 base removed from V and 7 bases from J, the gap between germline ends came to 13 bases. Looked up from germline, CDR1 is SGHVS and CDR2 is FNYEAQ. The CDR3 is 14 amino acids. In the original processing: Estimates of nucleated cell counts were drawn from the amplification of reference gene primers. Assay: immunoSEQ multiplex PCR; the TCRdb copy retains only in-frame clones and omits some. V and J calls plus clone size are reproduced from that table; the DNA served to infer D and trimming. The sample contains 250,000 to 300,000 clones, about 89% of which appear only once. Everyone who took part was roughly 18 to 89 years old, and they came from 24 US areas. Participants' own reports of clinical history determined their cohort assignment.

The sequenced sample was PBMCs or T cells enriched from blood (not recorded which). This chain connects TRBV7-6 to TRBJ2-5; weak D call: TRBD1 (6 bases). This sequence originates from a human donor in a cohort exposed to, infected with or recovered from COVID-19 (not recorded which). The donor label of this sample is uncertain. In DNA form, the CDR3 reads TGTGCCAGCAGCTTAGGGCAGGGGCCCGGGACCCAGTACTTC. Translating it yields CASSLGQGPGTQYF.